This TCR beta chain was captured by sequencing in a study of blood T cell repertoires in COVID-19. Study in general: Samples representing acute and convalescent COVID-19 were sourced from the United States, Italy and Spain.

This clone has just one count. Trimming pared 3 bases from V and 6 bases from J, leaving 12 bases between. The germline CDR1 and CDR2 sequences are SQVTM and ANQGSEA. The CDR3 sequence is 12 residues long. The study recruited people aged roughly 18 to 100 years across about 25 US areas. Participant-reported clinical history was the basis for cohort assignment. Sequenced by immunoSEQ multiplex PCR; TCRdb stores in-frame clones only, minus some. The sample includes about 440,000 clones, about 85% of them seen just once. This sequence originates from a young woman with acute COVID-19. This chain connects TRBV29-1 to TRBJ2-7; no definite D call. What was sequenced was PBMCs or T cells enriched from blood (not recorded which). The CDR3, as DNA: TGCAGCGTTGAGCTCGGCGGAAGCGAGCAGTACTTC. This encodes CSVELGGSEQYF.